This T cell receptor (beta chain) was retrieved from a study of blood T cell repertoires in COVID-19. Across the study: Nucleic acid was either cDNA or gDNA, and it came from T cells, B-cell-depleted T cells, or PBMCs.

The CDR3 loop spans 14 amino acids. V lost 7 bases and J 3 bases, leaving 15 bases between the germline ends. CDR1 is LNHDA and CDR2 is SQIVND in the germline V gene (reference sequence). Measured with immunoSEQ multiplex PCR; TCRdb has only the in-frame clones, and not every one. The sample includes about 200,000 clones, more than 75% of them seen just once. This receptor was taken from a man aged 50-60 years with acute or convalescent COVID-19. The J gene is TRBJ1-2, the V gene TRBV19, with D possibly matching TRBD1 (5 bases). Sequencing input: peripheral blood. CDR3 loop: CASKRGGADYGYTF. The CDR3 nucleotides read TGTGCCAGTAAGAGGGGCGGGGCGGACTATGGCTACACCTTC.